This TCR beta chain was profiled in a study of blood T cell repertoires in COVID-19. Original analysis: Researchers report that nucleated cell counts were estimated from reference gene primer amplification. Profiling relied on immunoSEQ multiplex PCR, and the TCRdb table lists in-frame clones only, not all of them. V, J and clone size derive from that table, while D and trimming were established from the DNA sequence. The sample records about 46,000 clones, 87% being singletons. Sequenced: peripheral blood. The receptor was derived from a human donor in a cohort sampled during active COVID-19.

In DNA, the CDR3 is TGTGCCAGCAGTGCCGCGGGCGAAAAACTGTTTTTT. Protein: CASSAAGEKLFF. The chain couples TRBV28 to TRBJ1-4; D remains unclear. This CDR3 comprises 12 residues. Germline V gene data show CDR1 as MDHEN and CDR2 as SYDVKM. V was pared by 5 bases and J by 8 bases, with 9 bases between.